The 21 T cell receptor beta chains below come from one sample, sequenced in a study of patients and donors after allogeneic stem cell transplantation. Via MiXCR, TCRdb re-called the RT-PCR reads, giving one row per CDR3 protein. Seen here are 95,000 to 120,000 distinct CDR3 sequences, around 36% observed once, and the top ten hold around 30%. The specimen sequenced was blood, either unsorted or a sorted T cell fraction (not recorded which). The receptors here all came from a human donor who was either an allogeneic HSCT recipient or a stem cell or donor lymphocyte infusion donor (not recorded which). It is not recorded whose cells these are; they may come from a transplant donor.

This clonotype was seen once. The genes are TRBV11-2 and TRBJ1-3; TRBD1 matches 9 bases. CDR1 and CDR2 from the germline V gene are SGHAT and FQNNGV. The CDR3 covers 15 residues. Trimming cost V 6 bases and J 4 bases; bases outside gene matches: 7. The CDR3 protein is CASRNTGGVGNTIYF. DNA of the CDR3: TGTGCCAGCAGAAACACAGGGGGCGTGGGAAACACCATATATTTT.

J is TRBJ2-3 and V is TRBV29-1; 10 bases align to TRBD2. CDR1 SQVTM and CDR2 ANQGSEA come from the germline V gene. The V segment lost 6 bases and the J segment 11 bases; nucleotides outside the gene matches: 2. The CDR3 covers 10 residues. The DNA for the CDR3 is TGCAGCGTGCGACTAGCGGGGCAGTATTTT. Its protein is CSVRLAGQYF.

There are a few counts of this clonotype. The V gene is TRBV7-8, the J gene TRBJ1-1; D not certain. Germline-derived CDR1 and CDR2 are SGHVS and FQNEAQ. The CDR3 covers 11 residues. Trimming cost V 1 base and J 11 bases, with 8 bases left between them. DNA of the CDR3: TGTGCCAGCAGCTTAGATGGGCTTGCTTTCTTT. This codes for CASSLDGLAFF. Looking up the rest from reference TRBV7-8 and TRBJ1-1 gives the full variable domain: GAGVSQSPRYKVAKRGQDVALRCDPISGHVSLFWYQQALGQGPEFLTYFQNEAQLDKSGLPSDRFFAERPEGSVSTLKIQRTQQEDSAVYLCASSLDGLAFFGQGTRLTVV.

This clonotype was detected many times. The chain couples TRBV4-2 to TRBJ1-2; D remains ambiguous. The germline CDR1 and CDR2 sequences are LGHNA and YNFKEQ. With 0 bases removed from V and 7 bases from J, the gap between germline ends came to 15 bases. The CDR3 runs 15 residues. CDR3: CASSQERTAVGGYTF. Written as DNA, the CDR3 is TGTGCCAGCAGCCAAGAACGGACGGCCGTGGGTGGCTACACCTTC.

V usage is TRBV20-1 and J usage is TRBJ2-1; the match to TRBD1 covers 10 bases. The CDR3 runs to 16 residues. Germline values: CDR1 DFQATT, CDR2 SNEGSKA (reference sequence). V gave up 6 bases and J gave up 0 bases; unmatched junction bases: 8. The CDR3 region has the DNA TGCAGTGCGATCGACAGGGGGCAAATCTCCTACAATGAGCAGTTCTTC. This codes for CSAIDRGQISYNEQFF.

The gene calls are TRBV6-2 or TRBV6-3 and TRBJ2-4; a weak D match, TRBD2 (5 bases). Between the trimmed V and J ends, which lost 6 bases and 6 bases, there was a span of 24 bases. Germline CDR1 MNHEY, CDR2 SVGEGT. This CDR3 is built from 17 residues. CDR3 in DNA: TGTGCCAGCAGCCCCCGTTGGAGGAGCATGGGTAGAAACATTCAGTACTTC. Protein: CASSPRWRSMGRNIQYF.

The rearrangement links TRBV19 to TRBJ1-5, with a possible D match to TRBD1 (5 bases). The CDR3 runs 15 residues. Trimming stripped 7 bases from V and 6 bases from J, with 19 bases between. Germline V lookup: CDR1 LNHDA, CDR2 SQIVND (reference sequence). DNA of the CDR3: TGTGCCAGTAACCGCCGCAGGGAGGACGGTCAGCCCCAGCATTTT. Encoded protein: CASNRRREDGQPQHF.

This clonotype was counted only a few times. This rearrangement joins TRBV25-1 to TRBJ1-2; TRBD1 might be the D (6 bases). V was trimmed by 6 bases and J by 0 bases, leaving 8 bases between them. Germline V gene sequence: CDR1 MGHDK, CDR2 SYGVNS. This CDR3 contains 13 residues. DNA for the CDR3: TGTGCCAGCAGAGGACAGTCTAACTATGGCTACACCTTC. This sequence encodes CASRGQSNYGYTF.

Regarding this clonotype: Sequence at one end of the junction differs from germline and may be a read error. The V gene is TRBV20-1, the J gene TRBJ2-2; maybe TRBD2 (5 bases). The CDR3 runs to 14 residues. Germline-derived CDR1 and CDR2 are DFQATT and SNEGSKA (reference sequence). The CDR3 DNA follows: TGCAGTGCGAGAGGGAGCGCGGACACCGGGGAGCTGTTTTTT. It is translated as CSARGSADTGELFF.

The genes are TRBV20-1 and TRBJ2-1, with 7 positions matching TRBD2. The CDR3 covers 14 residues. The V gene's germline CDR1 is DFQATT and CDR2 SNEGSKA (reference sequence). CDR3 sequence reads: CSCRGREWDNEQFF. Written as DNA, the CDR3 is TGCAGCTGCCGGGGGAGGGAGTGGGACAATGAGCAGTTCTTC.

This clonotype came up a few times. The J gene is TRBJ2-2, the V gene TRBV4-2; no clear D gene. CDR3 length: 16 residues. Germline CDR1 is LGHNA and CDR2 is YNFKEQ. Trimming shortened V by 1 base and J by 6 bases, and 15 bases separated the two germline ends. The CDR3 protein is CASSQVLRGRAGELFF. CDR3 DNA sequence: TGTGCCAGCAGCCAAGTCCTTCGTGGCCGTGCCGGGGAGCTGTTTTTT.

This clonotype was seen repeatedly, ten times or more. The chain is built from TRBV12-3 or TRBV12-4 and TRBJ1-5; 11 nucleotides agree with TRBD1. This CDR3 spans 15 amino acids. The J segment lost 6 bases and the V segment lost 6 bases, leaving 7 bases of the junction unmatched. The CDR3, as DNA: TGTGCCAGCAGCCCGGGACAGGGGGTACTTCAGCCCCAGCATTTT. Protein sequence: CASSPGQGVLQPQHF.

V and J are TRBV12-3 or TRBV12-4 and TRBJ2-7, with 7 bases lining up with TRBD1. CDR3 length: 16 residues. With V trimmed by 5 bases and J by 3 bases, 13 bases remained unmatched. The CDR3 coding sequence is TGTGCCAGCAGTCCTAGGGCCGGGACAGCAAGCTACGAGCAGTACTTC. Translation: CASSPRAGTASYEQYF.

This clonotype was observed a handful of times. V gene TRBV7-2 combines with J gene TRBJ1-2, with 7 positions matching TRBD1. CDR3 length: 15 residues. Germline-derived CDR1 and CDR2 are SGHTA and FQGNSA. With V trimmed by 5 bases and J by 7 bases, 13 bases remained unmatched. CDR3 in amino acids: CASSHRRQGPGGYTF. CDR3 coding DNA: TGTGCCAGCAGCCACCGGAGACAGGGACCGGGTGGCTACACCTTC.

The rearrangement links TRBV7-9 to TRBJ1-2; the D gene is possibly TRBD1 (5 bases). Germline V CDR1 and CDR2: SEHNR, FQNEAQ (reference sequence). This CDR3 is built from 14 residues. Trimming left V 4 bases short and J 3 bases short, with 12 bases between. The DNA for the CDR3 is TGTGCCAGCAGCTCACAGGTTCAGTACTATGGCTACACCTTC. Its protein is CASSSQVQYYGYTF.

This clonotype was counted many times. DNA for the CDR3: TGTGCCAGCAGTTTCTGGCTTTCAAATGAAGCTTTCTTT. Its protein product is CASSFWLSNEAFF. The V call is TRBV28, the J call TRBJ1-1; D gene uncertain. Trimming cost V 3 bases and J 7 bases, with 12 bases left between them. The germline CDR1 and CDR2 sequences are MDHEN and SYDVKM. The CDR3 is 13 residues long.

The V and J genes are TRBV24-1 and TRBJ2-7; tentative D call: TRBD1 (6 bases). In germline, CDR1 is KGHDR, CDR2 SFDVKD. The CDR3 is made up of 12 amino acids. Deletions cut 9 bases from V and 0 bases from J, with 8 bases between. CDR3 in amino acids: CATQGHSYEQYF. The CDR3 region has the DNA TGTGCCACCCAGGGACACTCCTACGAGCAGTACTTC.

In its sample, this clonotype was seen a few times. The chain joins TRBV5-6 to TRBJ1-2; D might be TRBD1 (5 bases). The V gene lost 5 bases and the J gene lost 4 bases, with 15 bases spanning the gap. The CDR3 contains 14 residues. Germline V gives CDR1 SGHDT, CDR2 YYEEEE. The DNA of the CDR3 is TGTGCCAGCAGGTTCGCCGGGACTACCTATGGCTACACCTTC. Amino acid sequence: CASRFAGTTYGYTF.

This rearrangement joins TRBV20-1 to TRBJ2-1; 10 bases fit TRBD2. The germline V gene encodes CDR1 DFQATT and CDR2 SNEGSKA (reference sequence). V was pared by 4 bases and J by 4 bases, with 10 bases of the junction left unmatched. CDR3 size: 16 residues. CDR3 in amino acids: CSATSSGRAGYNEQFF. Written as DNA, the CDR3 is TGCAGTGCTACGTCCAGCGGGAGGGCAGGTTACAATGAGCAGTTCTTC.

The V call is TRBV20-1, the J call TRBJ1-2; 11 bases fit TRBD1. CDR1 DFQATT and CDR2 SNEGSKA come from the germline V gene (reference sequence). V dropped 1 base and J dropped 5; count of bases not matched to a gene: 6. CDR3 length: 15 amino acids. The CDR3: CSARGWTGGAYGYTF. The CDR3, as DNA: TGCAGTGCTAGAGGCTGGACAGGGGGCGCTTATGGCTACACCTTC.

This clonotype was detected only once. The rearrangement joins TRBV28 to TRBJ2-1; D uncertain. The length of the CDR3 is 13 residues. V was trimmed by 2 bases and J by 5 bases, leaving 7 bases between them. CDR1 and CDR2 (germline): MDHEN, SYDVKM. Here the CDR3 reads CASSLTHNNEQFF. CDR3 coding DNA: TGTGCCAGCAGTTTAACTCACAACAATGAGCAGTTCTTC.